This T cell receptor beta chain came from a study of T cells in Graves' hyperthyroidism and ophthalmopathy. Study outcomes and limitations: Onset of ophthalmopathy came a median roughly 6.4 months after the model predicted it.

RNA transcripts yielded amplified TCR beta CDR3 regions. First-round RT-PCR targeting the TCR CDR3 was performed with the HTBI primer set. TCRdb reprocessed the multiplex PCR reads with MiXCR, giving one entry per CDR3 protein. This sample has around 690,000 distinct CDR3 sequences, with 15% to 20% found just once. Notes on this clonotype: What it recognizes is unknown.

CDR1 LGHDT and CDR2 YNNKEL come from the germline V gene (reference sequence). The CDR3 consists of 16 residues. V was clipped by 0 bases and J by 9 bases, with 15 bases between them. The specimen was blood. The clonotype originates from a man aged 45 to 65 with Graves' hyperthyroidism. The gene calls are TRBV3-1 and TRBJ1-6, with D uncertain. The CDR3: CASSQDPGRASSPLHF. The CDR3 region has the DNA TGTGCCAGCAGCCAAGATCCTGGGAGGGCCAGTTCACCCCTCCACTTT.